The present T cell receptor (beta chain) was sequenced within a study of human T cells and chemical hapten exposure. Study as a whole: Across the whole study, which lasted around six months, patients were given diphenylcyclopropenone on the scalp once a week. Mostly female, the patients presented with alopecia areata, totalis or universalis. Findings and caveats of the study: Alopecia affected the donors, so their immune response may differ from healthy people's.

TCRdb used MiXCR to reprocess the RACE reads, holding one entry per CDR3 protein. In the table there are 350,000 to 400,000 distinct CDR3 sequences, about 6% of which are singletons. This clonotype was counted at least ten times. The antigen is not known. CDR1 is LGHNA, CDR2 YNFKEQ, per germline. There are 11 residues in the CDR3. Trimming took 0 bases from V and 8 from J, leaving 4 bases between them. Specified time point: patch test 2, 6 weeks after DPC sensitization. Treatment noted: therapeutic diphenylcyclopropenone sensitization with weekly scalp DPC. Blood sampling occurred before each patch-test application.

The sample was whole blood, taken in connection with sensitization to the hapten diphenylcyclopropenone (DPC). This sequence originates from a woman aged 18-29 years with alopecia areata. Some clones in this sample may be carry-over from other donors' samples. V gene TRBV4-2 combines with J gene TRBJ1-2; D gene unclear. The DNA for the CDR3 is TGTGCCAGCAGCCAAGACCAGGGCTACACCTTC. This encodes CASSQDQGYTF.